The rows below give T cell receptor beta chains drawn from one sample of a study of cytomegalovirus exposure and HLA in healthy donors. Clones were read by immunoSEQ multiplex PCR, and TCRdb kept only the in-frame ones, dropping some. The table records 100,000 to 150,000 clones, about 80% of them present only once. The sequencing sample was made of PBMCs. The source is a man aged 18 to 29 in good health and CMV-seronegative. Both conserved end residues are part of each CDR3. D genes are given only for firm matches. Clone size is shown for a subset of rows, as once, few, many or a class of expanded clone.

D gene | J gene | V gene | clone size | CDR3 DNA | CDR3 protein
TRBD1 | TRBJ2-2 | TRBV5-4 | once | TGTGCCAGCAGCTTGGAAGGGGGCTTGAACACCGGGGAGCTGTTTTTT | CASSLEGGLNTGELFF
NA | TRBJ2-7 | TRBV5-1 | few | TGCGCCAGCAGGGTGGGGCAGGGGGGCGACGAGCAGTACTTC | CASRVGQGGDEQYF
NA | TRBJ1-1 | TRBV7-9 | NA | TGTTCCAGCAGCTTTAGTGCAGGTGAAGCTTTCTTT | CSSSFSAGEAFF
NA | TRBJ1-6 | TRBV11-2 | NA | TGTGCCAGCAGCTTAGGGATAGGAGGTAATTCACCCCTCCACTTT | CASSLGIGGNSPLHF
NA | TRBJ1-6 | TRBV6-1 | NA | TGTGCCAGCAGTGATGTACGAGCGATTAATTCACCCCTCCACTTT | CASSDVRAINSPLHF
TRBD1 | TRBJ1-2 | TRBV5-8 | NA | TGTGCCAGCAGCTGGGGACAGGTTAACTATGGCTACACCTTC | CASSWGQVNYGYTF
NA | TRBJ2-1 | TRBV5-1 | NA | TGCGCCAGCAGCCCTCAAGTGGGGGGGCAGTACAATGAGCAGTTCTTC | CASSPQVGGQYNEQFF
NA | TRBJ2-1 | TRBV4-2 | few | TGTGCCAGCAGCCAAGACGAGGGGCAGTTCTTC | CASSQDEGQFF
NA | TRBJ2-7 | TRBV11-3 | NA | TGTGCCAGCAGCGCGTCGAACTACGAGCAGTACTTC | CASSASNYEQYF
NA | TRBJ2-7 | TRBV27 | NA | TGTGCCAGCAGTTTATTGAGGGGGACGGAAACCTACGAGCAGTACTTC | CASSLLRGTETYEQYF
NA | TRBJ1-1 | TRBV10-3 | NA | TGTGCCATCAGTGACCGTGACAGTAACACTGAAGCTTTCTTT | CAISDRDSNTEAFF
TRBD1 | TRBJ1-5 | TRBV6-6 | NA | TGTGCCAGCAATTGGGACAGGGCGTATCAGCCCCAGCATTTT | CASNWDRAYQPQHF
TRBD1 | TRBJ1-2 | TRBV2 | NA | TGTGCCAGCAGTCCGGACAGGGGAAGGGGTGGCTACACCTTC | CASSPDRGRGGYTF
TRBD2 | TRBJ2-5 | TRBV13 | NA | TGTGCCAGCAGCTACCGACTAGCGGGGGGGGAGACCCAGTACTTC | CASSYRLAGGETQYF
TRBD1 | TRBJ2-7 | TRBV28 | NA | TGTGCCAGCAGTTATGACAGGGGCTCCTACGAGCAGTACTTC | CASSYDRGSYEQYF
NA | TRBJ1-2 | TRBV5-6 | NA | TGTGCCAGCAGCTTCGGGGGTCCCTCAGGGAACTATGGCTACACCTTC | CASSFGGPSGNYGYTF
NA | TRBJ2-2 | TRBV5-4 | NA | TGTGCCAGCAGCCCCGGCCCAGGGGAGAGCGCCGGGGAGCTGTTTTTT | CASSPGPGESAGELFF
NA | TRBJ1-1 | TRBV19 | few | TGTGCCAGTAGTATAGAATCCAGGGGCACTGAAGCTTTCTTT | CASSIESRGTEAFF
TRBD1 | TRBJ2-3 | TRBV9 | NA | TGTGCCAGCAGCCGGGGCAGGGGGTCAGATACGCAGTATTTT | CASSRGRGSDTQYF
TRBD2 | TRBJ2-7 | TRBV7-9 | NA | TGTGCCAGCAGACAGCTAGCGGGGGGATACGAGCAGTACTTC | CASRQLAGGYEQYF
TRBD1 | TRBJ1-2 | TRBV6-5 | once | TGTGCCAGCAGTTACCTTAGGACAGGGAACTATGGCTACACCTTC | CASSYLRTGNYGYTF
NA | TRBJ1-1 | TRBV9 | once | TGTGCCAGCAGCGTAGTGGGGCCCGGGGGGGTGGCTTTCTTT | CASSVVGPGGVAFF
NA | TRBJ1-2 | TRBV5-1 | NA | TGCGCCAGCAGCCCGGGGTATGGCTACACCTTC | CASSPGYGYTF
NA | TRBJ1-1 | TRBV14 | NA | TGTGCCAGCAGCCAGGCAGGGTTGAACACTGAAGCTTTCTTT | CASSQAGLNTEAFF
NA | TRBJ1-1 | TRBV19 | once | TGTGCCAGTAGTACCCTCCGTGAGGGCACTGAAGCTTTCTTT | CASSTLREGTEAFF
TRBD1 | TRBJ2-1 | TRBV10-1 | NA | TGCGCCAGCAGCCCCGGGACAGGCGGCAATGAGCAGTTCTTC | CASSPGTGGNEQFF
NA | TRBJ1-2 | TRBV2 | NA | TGTGCCAGCAGTGAGTACAGAATTAACTATGGCTACACCTTC | CASSEYRINYGYTF
TRBD1 | TRBJ1-1 | TRBV27 | NA | TGTGCCAGCAGTTTATCGTCCAGGGGGGCGGGCACTGAAGCTTTCTTT | CASSLSSRGAGTEAFF
TRBD1 | TRBJ1-1 | TRBV27 | NA | TGTGCCAGCAGTATTCTTGGGACAGAGAACACTGAAGCTTTCTTT | CASSILGTENTEAFF
TRBD2 | TRBJ2-1 | TRBV29-1 | NA | TGCAGCGTTGCTGGGACTAGCGGGGGAAACGAGCAGTTCTTC | CSVAGTSGGNEQFF
TRBD1 | TRBJ1-1 | TRBV5-1 | NA | TGCGCCAGCAGCTTGGCCGGACAGGGGAGCACTGAAGCTTTCTTC | CASSLAGQGSTEAFF
TRBD1 | TRBJ2-7 | TRBV7-9 | NA | TGTGCCAGCAGCTTAGGACAGGGGAAACACGAGCAGTACTTC | CASSLGQGKHEQYF
TRBD2 | TRBJ2-1 | TRBV9 | NA | TGTGCCAGCAGCCCCACTGGGGGGGCCTACAATGAGCAGTTCTTC | CASSPTGGAYNEQFF
NA | TRBJ1-2 | TRBV7-9 | NA | TGTGCCAGCAGCCTGGACACCTATGGCTACACCTTC | CASSLDTYGYTF
NA | TRBJ2-3 | TRBV7-3 | once | TGTGCCAGCAGCTTACAGGGAGGGGGGACAGATACGCAGTATTTT | CASSLQGGGTDTQYF
TRBD2 | TRBJ2-1 | TRBV4-1 | once | TGCGCCAGCAGCCGTACTAGCGGGGGGGCCGGAGATGAGCAGTTCTTC | CASSRTSGGAGDEQFF
NA | TRBJ1-1 | TRBV7-6 | NA | TGTGCCAGCAGCGTCCAGGGGAACACTGAAGCTTTCTTT | CASSVQGNTEAFF
TRBD2 | TRBJ2-2 | TRBV2 | once | TGTGCCAGCAGGGGGGCTAGCGGGGGAAACCGGGAGCTGTTTTTT | CASRGASGGNRELFF
NA | TRBJ1-2 | TRBV25-1 | NA | TGTGCCAGCAGTGACCGGGGGTCCGGTCCCTATGGCTACACCTTC | CASSDRGSGPYGYTF
TRBD1 | TRBJ1-2 | TRBV5-1 | NA | TGCGCCAGCAGCTTGTCACAGGGGGCTGGTTATGGCTACACCTTC | CASSLSQGAGYGYTF
TRBD1 | TRBJ2-7 | TRBV10-1 | NA | TGCGCCAGCAGCCGCCGGGACAGGGGTGGCGAGCAGTACTTC | CASSRRDRGGEQYF